This T cell receptor beta chain originates from a study of cytomegalovirus exposure and HLA in healthy donors. Whole-study results and caveats: First-cohort TCR clusters tended to co-occur in the approximately 110 validation repertoires, a later analysis found. Listed as cytomegalovirus-associated were 164 TCR beta chains. Whilst most TCR sequences proved rare, a subset of public TCRs occurred across many donors. Reports credit the classifier with highly specific, highly sensitive diagnosis of cytomegalovirus status.

Trimming took off 4 bases at V and 12 bases at J, with 10 bases between the two ends. This CDR3 is built from 12 residues. Germline CDR1 MNHNS, CDR2 SASEGT. The assay was immunoSEQ multiplex PCR, and TCRdb's table has in-frame clones only and misses some. The table includes about 130,000 clones, approximately 94% detected once. With regard to this clone: Antigen specificity is unknown.

The source material was PBMCs. This clonotype originated in a man aged 18-30 years in good health and CMV-seropositive. The chain employs TRBV6-1 and TRBJ1-6; maybe TRBD1 (6 bases). The CDR3 DNA follows: TGTGCCAGCAGTGGCCAGGGGAGACCCCTCCACTTT. Encoded protein: CASSGQGRPLHF.